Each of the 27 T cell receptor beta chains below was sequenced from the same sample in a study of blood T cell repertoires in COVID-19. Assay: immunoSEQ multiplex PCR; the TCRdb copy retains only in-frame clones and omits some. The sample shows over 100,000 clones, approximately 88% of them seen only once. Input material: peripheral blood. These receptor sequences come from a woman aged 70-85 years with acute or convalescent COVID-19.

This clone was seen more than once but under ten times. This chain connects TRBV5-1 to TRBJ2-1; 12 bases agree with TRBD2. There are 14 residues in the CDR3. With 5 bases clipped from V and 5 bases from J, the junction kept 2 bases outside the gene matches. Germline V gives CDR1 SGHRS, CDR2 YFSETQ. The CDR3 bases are TGCGCCAGCAGTCTAGCGGGGGGGCACAATGAGCAGTTCTTC. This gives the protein CASSLAGGHNEQFF.

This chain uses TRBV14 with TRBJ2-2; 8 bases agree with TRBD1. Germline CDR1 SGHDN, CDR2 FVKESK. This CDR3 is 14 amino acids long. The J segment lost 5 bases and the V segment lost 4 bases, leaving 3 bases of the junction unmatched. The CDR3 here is CASSRRQGTGELFF. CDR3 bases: TGTGCCAGCAGCCGACGACAGGGGACCGGGGAGCTGTTTTTT.

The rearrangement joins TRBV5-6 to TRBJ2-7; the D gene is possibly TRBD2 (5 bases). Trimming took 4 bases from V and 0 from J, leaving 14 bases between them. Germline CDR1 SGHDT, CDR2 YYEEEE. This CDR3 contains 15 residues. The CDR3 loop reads CASSKPTGSSYEQYF. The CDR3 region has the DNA TGTGCCAGCAGCAAACCGACGGGGAGCTCCTACGAGCAGTACTTC.

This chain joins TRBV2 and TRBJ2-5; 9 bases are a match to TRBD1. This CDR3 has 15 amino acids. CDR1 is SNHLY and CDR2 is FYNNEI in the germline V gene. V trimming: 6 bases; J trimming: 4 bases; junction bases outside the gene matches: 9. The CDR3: CASSPMNRGRETQYF. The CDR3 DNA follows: TGTGCCAGCAGCCCGATGAACAGGGGGCGAGAGACCCAGTACTTC.

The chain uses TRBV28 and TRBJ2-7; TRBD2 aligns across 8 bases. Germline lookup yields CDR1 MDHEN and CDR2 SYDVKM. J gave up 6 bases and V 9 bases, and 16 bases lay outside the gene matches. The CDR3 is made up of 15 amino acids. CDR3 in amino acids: CASNPSLAGTGEQYF. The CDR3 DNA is TGTGCCAGTAACCCGTCCTTAGCGGGAACAGGCGAGCAGTACTTC.

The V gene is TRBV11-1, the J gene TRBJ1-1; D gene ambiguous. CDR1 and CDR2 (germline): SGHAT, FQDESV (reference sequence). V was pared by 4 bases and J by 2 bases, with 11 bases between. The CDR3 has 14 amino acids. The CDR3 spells CASSSREANTEAFF. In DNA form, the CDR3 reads TGTGCCAGCAGCTCGCGAGAGGCTAACACTGAAGCTTTCTTT.

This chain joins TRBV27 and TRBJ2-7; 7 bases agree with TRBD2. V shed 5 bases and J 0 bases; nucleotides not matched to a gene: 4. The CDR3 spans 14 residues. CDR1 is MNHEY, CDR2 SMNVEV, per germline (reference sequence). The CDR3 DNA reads TGTGCCAGCAGTCGGGGAGGGATCTCCTACGAGCAGTACTTC. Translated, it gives CASSRGGISYEQYF.

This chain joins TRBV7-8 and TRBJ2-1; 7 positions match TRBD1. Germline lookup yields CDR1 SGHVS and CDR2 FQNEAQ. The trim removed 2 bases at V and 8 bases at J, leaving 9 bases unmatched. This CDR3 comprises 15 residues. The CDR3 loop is CASSLPGQVNDEQFF. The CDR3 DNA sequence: TGTGCCAGCAGCTTACCCGGACAGGTAAACGATGAGCAGTTCTTC.

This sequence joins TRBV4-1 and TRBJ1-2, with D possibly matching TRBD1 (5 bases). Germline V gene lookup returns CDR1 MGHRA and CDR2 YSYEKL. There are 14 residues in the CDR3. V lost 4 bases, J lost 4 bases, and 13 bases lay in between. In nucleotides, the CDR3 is TGCGCCAGCAGCCCGTCTGGGGCAGCCTATGGCTACACCTTC. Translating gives CASSPSGAAYGYTF.

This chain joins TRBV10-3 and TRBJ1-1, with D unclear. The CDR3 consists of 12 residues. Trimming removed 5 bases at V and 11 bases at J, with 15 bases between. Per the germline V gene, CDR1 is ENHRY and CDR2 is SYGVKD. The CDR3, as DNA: TGTGCCATCAGTCCTAGTCGTCGGGAGGCTTTCTTT. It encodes CAISPSRREAFF.

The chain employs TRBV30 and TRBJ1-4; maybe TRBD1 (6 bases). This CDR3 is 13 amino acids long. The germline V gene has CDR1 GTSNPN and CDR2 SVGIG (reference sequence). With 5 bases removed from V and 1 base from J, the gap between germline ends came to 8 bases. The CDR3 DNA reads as TGTGCCTGGGAACAGGGAACTAATGAAAAACTGTTTTTT. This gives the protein CAWEQGTNEKLFF.

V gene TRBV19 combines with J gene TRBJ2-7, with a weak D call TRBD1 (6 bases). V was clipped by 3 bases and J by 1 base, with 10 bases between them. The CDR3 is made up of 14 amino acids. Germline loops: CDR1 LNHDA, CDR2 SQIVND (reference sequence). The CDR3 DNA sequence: TGTGCCAGTAGTATTACAGGGATTTCCTACGAGCAGTACTTC. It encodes CASSITGISYEQYF.

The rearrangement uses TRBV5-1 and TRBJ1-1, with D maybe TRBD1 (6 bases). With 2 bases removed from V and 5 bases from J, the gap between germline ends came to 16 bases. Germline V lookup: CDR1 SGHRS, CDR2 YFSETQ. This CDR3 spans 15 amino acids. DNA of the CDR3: TGCGCCAGCAGCTTCCGCAGGGGAGTGCGAACTGAAGCTTTCTTT. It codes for CASSFRRGVRTEAFF. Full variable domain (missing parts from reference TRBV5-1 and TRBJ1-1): KAGVTQTPRYLIKTRGQQVTLSCSPISGHRSVSWYQQTPGQGLQFLFEYFSETQRNKGNFPGRFSGRQFSNSRSEMNVSTLELGDSALYLCASSFRRGVRTEAFFGQGTRLTVV.

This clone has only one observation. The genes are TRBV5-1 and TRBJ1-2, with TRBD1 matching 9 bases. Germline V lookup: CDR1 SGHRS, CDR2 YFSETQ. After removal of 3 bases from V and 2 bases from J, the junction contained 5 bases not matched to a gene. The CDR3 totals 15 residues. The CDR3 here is CASSSSGQGNYGYTF. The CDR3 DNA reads TGCGCCAGCAGCTCTTCGGGACAGGGCAACTATGGCTACACCTTC. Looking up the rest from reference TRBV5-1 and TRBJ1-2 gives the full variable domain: KAGVTQTPRYLIKTRGQQVTLSCSPISGHRSVSWYQQTPGQGLQFLFEYFSETQRNKGNFPGRFSGRQFSNSRSEMNVSTLELGDSALYLCASSSSGQGNYGYTFGSGTRLTVV.

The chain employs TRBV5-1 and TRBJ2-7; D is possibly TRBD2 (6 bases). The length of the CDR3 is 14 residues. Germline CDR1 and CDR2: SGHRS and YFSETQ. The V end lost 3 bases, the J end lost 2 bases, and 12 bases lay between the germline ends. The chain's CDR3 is CASSSGVSTYEQYF. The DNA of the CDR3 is TGCGCCAGCAGCTCGGGGGTTAGTACCTACGAGCAGTACTTC.

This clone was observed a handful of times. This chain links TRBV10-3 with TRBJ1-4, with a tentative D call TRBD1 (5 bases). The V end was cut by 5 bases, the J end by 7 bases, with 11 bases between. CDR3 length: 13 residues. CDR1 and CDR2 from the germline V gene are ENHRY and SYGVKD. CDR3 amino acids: CAISPGSAEKLFF. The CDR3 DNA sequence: TGTGCCATCAGTCCAGGGTCGGCTGAAAAACTGTTTTTT.

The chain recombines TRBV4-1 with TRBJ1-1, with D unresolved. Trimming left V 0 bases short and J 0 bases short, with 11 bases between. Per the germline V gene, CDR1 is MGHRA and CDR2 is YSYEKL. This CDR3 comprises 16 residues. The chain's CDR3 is CASSQDLPSMNTEAFF. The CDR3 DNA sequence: TGCGCCAGCAGCCAAGACCTCCCCTCTATGAACACTGAAGCTTTCTTT.

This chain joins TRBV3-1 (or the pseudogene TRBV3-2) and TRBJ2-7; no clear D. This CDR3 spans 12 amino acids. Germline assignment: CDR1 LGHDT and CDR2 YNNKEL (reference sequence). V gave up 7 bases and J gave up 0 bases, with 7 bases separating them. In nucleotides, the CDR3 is TGTGCCAGCATATCCCCCTCCTACGAGCAGTACTTC. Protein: CASISPSYEQYF.

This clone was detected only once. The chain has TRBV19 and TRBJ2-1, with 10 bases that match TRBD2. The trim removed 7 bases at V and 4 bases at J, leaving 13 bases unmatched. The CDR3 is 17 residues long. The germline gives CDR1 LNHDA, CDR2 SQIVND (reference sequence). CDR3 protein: CASTPRIASGSYNEQFF. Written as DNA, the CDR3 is TGTGCCAGTACCCCCCGGATAGCTAGCGGGAGTTACAATGAGCAGTTCTTC.

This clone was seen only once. The CDR3 spells CASSDPVSGNTIYF. The CDR3 DNA sequence: TGTGCCAGCAGTGACCCCGTCTCTGGAAACACCATATATTTT. This chain connects TRBV6-1 to TRBJ1-3; D unclear. V was cut by 3 bases and J by 0 bases, with 6 bases left in between. Germline CDR1 reads MNHNS; CDR2 reads SASEGT. The CDR3 contains 14 residues.

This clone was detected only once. The CDR3, as DNA: TGTGCCAGCAGTTACTCTGACAGGGGCCAAGAGACCCAGTACTTC. Its translation: CASSYSDRGQETQYF. The chain has TRBV6-6 and TRBJ2-5; 8 positions match TRBD1. Germline V gene data show CDR1 as MNHNY and CDR2 as SVGAGI (reference sequence). V was clipped by 0 bases and J by 1 base; unmatched bases: 1. The CDR3 covers 15 residues.

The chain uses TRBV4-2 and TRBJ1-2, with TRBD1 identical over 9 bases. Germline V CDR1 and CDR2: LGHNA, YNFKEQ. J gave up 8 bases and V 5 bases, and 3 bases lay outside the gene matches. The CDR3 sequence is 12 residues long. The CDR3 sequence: CASSTTGGGYTF. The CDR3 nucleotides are TGTGCCAGCAGCACCACAGGGGGCGGCTACACCTTC.

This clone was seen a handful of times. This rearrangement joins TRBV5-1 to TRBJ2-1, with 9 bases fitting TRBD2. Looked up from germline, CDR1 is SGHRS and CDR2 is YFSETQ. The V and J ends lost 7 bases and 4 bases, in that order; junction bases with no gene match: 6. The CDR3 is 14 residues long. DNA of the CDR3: TGCGCCAGCTCCCCCGCGGGGGGGTACAATGAGCAGTTCTTC. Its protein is CASSPAGGYNEQFF.

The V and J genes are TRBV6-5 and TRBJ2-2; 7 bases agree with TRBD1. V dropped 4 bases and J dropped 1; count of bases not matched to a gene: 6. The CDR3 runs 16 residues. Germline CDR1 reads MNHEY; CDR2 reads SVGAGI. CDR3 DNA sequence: TGTGCCAGCAGTTCGACAGGGTCGGGGAACACCGGGGAGCTGTTTTTT. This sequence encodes CASSSTGSGNTGELFF.

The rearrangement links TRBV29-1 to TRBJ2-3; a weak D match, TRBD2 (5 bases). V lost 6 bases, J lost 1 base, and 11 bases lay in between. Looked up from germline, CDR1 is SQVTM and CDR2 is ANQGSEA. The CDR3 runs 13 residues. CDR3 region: CSVRSGGTDTQYF. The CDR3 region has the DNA TGCAGCGTCCGGTCCGGGGGCACAGATACGCAGTATTTT.

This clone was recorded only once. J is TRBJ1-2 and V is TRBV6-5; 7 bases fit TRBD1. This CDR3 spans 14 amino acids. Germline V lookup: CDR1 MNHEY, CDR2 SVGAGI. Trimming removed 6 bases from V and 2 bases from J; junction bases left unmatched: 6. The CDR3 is CASSATGKNYGYTF. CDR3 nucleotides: TGTGCCAGCAGCGCGACAGGGAAGAACTATGGCTACACCTTC.

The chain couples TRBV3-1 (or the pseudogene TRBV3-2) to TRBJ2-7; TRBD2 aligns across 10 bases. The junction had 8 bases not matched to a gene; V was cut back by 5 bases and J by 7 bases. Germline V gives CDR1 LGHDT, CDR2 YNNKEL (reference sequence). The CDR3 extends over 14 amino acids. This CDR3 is CASSFSGGADEQYF. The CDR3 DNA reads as TGTGCCAGCAGCTTCAGCGGGGGGGCGGATGAGCAGTACTTC.